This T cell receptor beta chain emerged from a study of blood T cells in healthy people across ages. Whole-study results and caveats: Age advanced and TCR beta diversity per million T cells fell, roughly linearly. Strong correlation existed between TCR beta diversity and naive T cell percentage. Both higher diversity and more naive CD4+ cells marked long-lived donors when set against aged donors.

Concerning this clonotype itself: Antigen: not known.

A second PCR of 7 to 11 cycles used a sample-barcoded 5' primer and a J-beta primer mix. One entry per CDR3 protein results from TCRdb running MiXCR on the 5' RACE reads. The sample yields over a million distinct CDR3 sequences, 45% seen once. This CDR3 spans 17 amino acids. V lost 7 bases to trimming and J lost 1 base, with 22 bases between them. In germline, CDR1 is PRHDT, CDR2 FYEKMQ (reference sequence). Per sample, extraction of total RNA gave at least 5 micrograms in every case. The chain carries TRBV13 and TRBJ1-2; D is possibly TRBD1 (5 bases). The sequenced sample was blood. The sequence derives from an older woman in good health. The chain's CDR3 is CASTSDSGDFHNYGYTF. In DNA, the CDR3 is TGTGCCAGCACCTCCGACAGTGGGGATTTCCATAACTATGGCTACACCTTC. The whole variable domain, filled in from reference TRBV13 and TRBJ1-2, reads AAGVIQSPRHLIKEKRETATLKCYPIPRHDTVYWYQQGPGQDPQFLISFYEKMQSDKGSIPDRFSAQQFSDYHSELNMSSLELGDSALYFCASTSDSGDFHNYGYTFGSGTRLTVV.